A single T cell receptor beta chain is shown here with its context. The target antigen is unknown. The junction does not match germline at one end; this may be a read error. These data belong to a study of shared clonotypes between healthy human individuals. The V gene's germline CDR1 is SGHTS and CDR2 YDEGEE. The CDR3 loop spans 13 amino acids. An even split of each subset's genomic DNA across several immunoSEQ plates was performed. Sequencing was performed with immunoSEQ multiplex PCR; in TCRdb, only in-frame clones are kept and a portion is missing. Seen here are about 590,000 clones, around 95% observed once, and the top ten hold about 0.11%. Selected positively for CCR7 and CD45RO-negative, naive CD8 cells excluded terminally differentiated effector memory CD45RA+ cells. The study, taken as a whole, reports: When naive CD4 clonotypes were compared across several donors, 4% to 6.5% were shared. In having few donors, the study represented limited genetic and exposure-history diversity.

This receptor was identified in a woman younger than 45 in good health. The chain links TRBV5-8 to TRBJ2-1; no reliable D call. Sequencing was performed on naive CD8+ T cells sorted from blood. CDR3 sequence reads: CASSSATDKEQFF. In DNA, the CDR3 is TGTGCCAGCAGTTCAGCGACTGACAAGGAGCAGTTCTTC. The whole variable domain, remainder taken from reference TRBV5-8 and TRBJ2-1, is EAGVTQSPTHLIKTRGQQATLRCSPISGHTSVYWYQQALGLGLQFLLWYDEGEERNRGNFPPRFSGRQFPNYSSELNVNALELEDSALYLCASSSATDKEQFFGPGTRLTVL.